This is a list of T cell receptor beta chains from one sample in a study of technical replicates of blood from a handful of donors. Assay used: immunoSEQ multiplex PCR; TCRdb lists only in-frame clones, some missing. The table includes roughly 97,000 clones, approximately 96% detected once. The sample taken for sequencing was T cells isolated from PBMCs. The receptors were gathered from a human donor in good health. Each CDR3 is given with its conserved first and last residue. Each record gives: V gene, clone size, CDR3 length, D gene, J gene, CDR3 protein, CDR3 DNA. D genes are given only for firm matches. A clone size is listed for some rows: how often the clone was seen (once, few, many), or a class if it is expanded.

>TRBV28|NA|14|NA|TRBJ2-5
CASSPLLEIETQYF
TGTGCCAGCAGTCCCCTACTAGAAATAGAGACCCAGTACTTC
>TRBV28|NA|15|NA|TRBJ2-5
CASRDLGAVGETQYF
TGTGCCAGCAGGGACCTAGGGGCTGTAGGAGAGACCCAGTACTTC
>TRBV7-8|NA|15|TRBD2|TRBJ2-1
CASSLVLAGRNEQFF
TGTGCCAGCAGCTTAGTCCTAGCGGGTCGCAATGAGCAGTTCTTC
>TRBV7-8|NA|16|NA|TRBJ2-7
CASSSPGQGGWDEQYF
TGTGCCAGCAGCTCCCCGGGGCAGGGAGGTTGGGACGAGCAGTACTTC
>TRBV28|NA|13|NA|TRBJ2-3
CASSPAGGDTQYF
TGTGCCAGCAGCCCGGCCGGAGGGGATACGCAGTATTTT
>TRBV7-3|NA|13|NA|TRBJ2-1
CASSLSGKWEQFF
TGTGCCAGCAGCTTGTCAGGGAAGTGGGAGCAGTTCTTC
>TRBV27|NA|13|TRBD1|TRBJ1-1
CASSLNRGRGAFF
TGTGCCAGCAGTTTAAACAGGGGGAGAGGAGCTTTCTTT
>TRBV10-3|NA|13|NA|TRBJ1-4
CATLDEGDEKLFF
TGTGCCACCTTGGATGAGGGGGATGAAAAACTGTTTTTT
>TRBV5-1|once|16|TRBD2|TRBJ2-1
CASSLGDGRAYNEQFF
TGCGCCAGCAGCTTGGGGGACGGGAGGGCCTACAATGAGCAGTTCTTC
>TRBV6-5|once|14|NA|TRBJ1-4
CASSYSSVHEKLFF
TGTGCCAGCAGTTACTCCAGTGTCCACGAAAAACTGTTTTTT
>TRBV29-1|NA|11|NA|TRBJ2-1
CSGAPYNEQFF
TGCAGCGGCGCTCCCTACAATGAGCAGTTCTTC
>TRBV9|NA|13|NA|TRBJ1-1
CASSGRGAAEAFF
TGTGCCAGCAGCGGCCGGGGGGCTGCTGAAGCTTTCTTT
>TRBV18|NA|15|TRBD1|TRBJ1-4
CASSPFRDRDEKLFF
TGTGCCAGCTCCCCATTTAGGGACAGGGATGAAAAACTGTTTTTT
>TRBV19|NA|19|TRBD2|TRBJ2-7
CASSITKQISGRSPIEQYF
TGTGCCAGTAGCATCACGAAACAAATAAGCGGGAGGAGTCCGATCGAGCAGTACTTC
>TRBV27|NA|15|TRBD1|TRBJ2-7
CASSWGQGSSYEQYF
TGTGCCAGCAGTTGGGGACAGGGCAGCTCCTACGAGCAGTACTTC
>TRBV4-2|NA|19|TRBD2|TRBJ2-2
CASSQDEGLAGYYTGELFF
TGTGCCAGCAGCCAAGATGAAGGTCTAGCGGGATACTACACCGGGGAGCTGTTTTTT
>TRBV7-2|NA|15|TRBD1|TRBJ1-4
CASSPRGGMNEKLFF
TGTGCCAGCAGCCCCAGAGGGGGCATGAATGAAAAACTGTTTTTT
>TRBV5-1|NA|14|TRBD2|TRBJ2-3
CASSFSGRTDTQYF
TGCGCCAGCAGCTTTAGCGGGAGGACAGATACGCAGTATTTT
>TRBV21-1|NA|16|NA|TRBJ1-2
CASSKVQRDRGAGYTF
TGTGCCAGCAGCAAAGTGCAGCGGGACAGGGGTGCTGGCTACACCTTC
>TRBV5-1|NA|15|NA|TRBJ2-7
CASSLGLGVAYEQYF
TGCGCCAGCAGCTTGGGACTAGGGGTCGCCTACGAGCAGTACTTC
>TRBV27|NA|12|TRBD1|TRBJ1-5
CATGQGHQPQHF
TGTGCCACCGGACAGGGCCATCAGCCCCAGCATTTT
>TRBV6-5|NA|15|TRBD2|TRBJ2-7
CASSYGLAVDYEQYF
TGTGCCAGCAGTTACGGTCTAGCGGTTGACTACGAGCAGTACTTC
>TRBV10-3|NA|16|TRBD1|TRBJ2-5
CAISEWTGGFQETQYF
TGTGCCATCAGTGAGTGGACAGGGGGATTCCAAGAGACCCAGTACTTC
>TRBV19|NA|15|NA|TRBJ1-1
CASSIGESLNTEAFF
TGTGCCAGTAGTATTGGAGAAAGCCTGAACACTGAAGCTTTCTTT
>TRBV14|once|14|NA|TRBJ1-1
CASSQGPRRTEAFF
TGTGCCAGCAGCCAAGGGCCCCGGAGGACTGAAGCTTTCTTT
>TRBV7-8|NA|12|NA|TRBJ1-4
CASSFLAEKLFF
TGTGCCAGCAGCTTTCTCGCGGAAAAACTGTTTTTT
>TRBV4-1|NA|13|NA|TRBJ1-1
CASSTLQGTEAFF
TGCGCCAGCAGCACCCTACAGGGAACTGAAGCTTTCTTT
>TRBV10-3|NA|17|NA|TRBJ1-1
CAISESLKVGQNTEAFF
TGTGCCATCAGTGAGTCTCTTAAAGTCGGACAGAACACTGAAGCTTTCTTT
>TRBV11-2|once|13|TRBD1|TRBJ1-2
CASSPRQGNGYTF
TGTGCCAGCAGCCCAAGACAGGGGAATGGCTACACCTTC
>TRBV7-9|NA|16|TRBD2|TRBJ2-3
CASSLGLAGDTDTQYF
TGTGCCAGCAGCTTGGGACTAGCGGGAGACACAGATACGCAGTATTTT
>TRBV2|NA|14|TRBD1|TRBJ1-3
CASSPTGGGNTIYF
TGTGCCAGCAGTCCAACAGGGGGTGGAAACACCATATATTTT
>TRBV2|NA|15|TRBD2|TRBJ2-1
CASNSRTSASNEQFF
TGTGCCAGCAACAGTAGGACTAGCGCCTCCAATGAGCAGTTCTTC
>TRBV9|NA|14|NA|TRBJ2-3
CASAKSASTDTQYF
TGTGCCAGCGCGAAAAGCGCTAGCACAGATACGCAGTATTTT
>TRBV5-6|NA|15|NA|TRBJ1-1
CASSLAGFFNTEAFF
TGTGCCAGCAGCTTGGCTGGCTTCTTTAACACTGAAGCTTTCTTT
>TRBV7-9|NA|16|TRBD2|TRBJ2-1
CASSLTSGRFYNEQFF
TGTGCCAGCAGCTTAACTAGCGGGAGATTCTACAATGAGCAGTTCTTC
>TRBV7-2|NA|17|TRBD2|TRBJ2-1
CASSLNPLAGAYNEQFF
TGTGCCAGCAGCTTAAATCCCCTAGCGGGAGCCTACAATGAGCAGTTCTTC
>TRBV30|NA|11|NA|TRBJ2-3
CAWRATDTQYF
TGTGCCTGGAGGGCAACAGATACGCAGTATTTT
>TRBV7-6|NA|15|TRBD2|TRBJ2-3
CASIQTSGPLDTQYF
TGTGCCAGCATCCAAACTAGCGGCCCTTTGGATACGCAGTATTTT
>TRBV7-8|NA|14|TRBD1|TRBJ2-5
CASSLGTAQETQYF
TGTGCCAGCAGCTTGGGGACAGCTCAAGAGACCCAGTACTTC
>TRBV30|NA|13|NA|TRBJ2-7
CAWRTVRVYEQYF
TGTGCCTGGAGAACAGTTCGAGTCTACGAGCAGTACTTC
>TRBV11-2|NA|15|NA|TRBJ2-6
CASSTGGAGANVLTF
TGTGCCAGCAGTACTGGAGGAGCCGGGGCCAACGTCCTGACTTTC
>TRBV2|NA|15|TRBD2|TRBJ2-3
CASSQLAGGTDTQYF
TGTGCCAGCAGCCAACTAGCGGGGGGCACAGATACGCAGTATTTT
>TRBV28|NA|13|NA|TRBJ2-7
CASSPLSLREQYF
TGTGCCAGCAGCCCCCTTTCATTGCGGGAGCAGTACTTC
>TRBV9|once|15|NA|TRBJ2-7
CASTQGLASSYEQYF
TGTGCCAGCACCCAAGGACTTGCAAGCTCCTACGAGCAGTACTTC
>TRBV10-3|NA|11|NA|TRBJ1-2
CAISEGGGYTF
TGTGCCATCAGTGAAGGCGGTGGCTACACCTTC
>TRBV7-3|NA|14|NA|TRBJ1-1
CASSLGGRVTEAFF
TGTGCCAGCAGCTTAGGGGGGAGGGTTACTGAAGCTTTCTTT